The present T cell receptor (beta chain) was sequenced within a study of shared clonotypes between healthy human individuals. Study context: CD4 naive and memory got three plates each, CD8 naive two, CD8 memory one.

The repertoire was sequenced with immunoSEQ multiplex PCR; TCRdb's copy has only in-frame clones and lacks some. The sample consists of around 1,000,000 clones, roughly 77% of them appearing once. In the CD4+ fraction, cells were divided into CD45RA+ naive and CD45RA-negative memory subsets. This CDR3 is built from 16 residues. Germline V lookup: CDR1 MNHEY, CDR2 SMNVEV (reference sequence). The V end lost 4 bases, the J end lost 0 bases, and 13 bases lay between the germline ends. The V gene is TRBV27, the J gene TRBJ2-1; tentative D call: TRBD1 (6 bases). The sequence derives from a man in his late teens or twenties in good health. Some clones in this sample may be carry-over from other donors' samples. Source material: memory CD4+ T cells from PBMCs. Subset described: CD45RA-negative fraction. For the CDR3, the DNA is TGTGCCAGCAGTTCAAACGGACAGTTCTCCTACAATGAGCAGTTCTTC. Translation gives CASSSNGQFSYNEQFF.